The source of this TCR beta chain is a study of blood T cells in healthy people across ages. Study conclusions and caveats: Diversity estimated from one million T cells was considered an underestimate.

Germline lookup yields CDR1 DFQATT and CDR2 SNEGSKA (reference sequence). The CDR3 length is 11 residues. V lost 3 bases and J 5 bases, leaving 7 bases between the germline ends. This clonotype was found a few times. Its target is not known. A second PCR, run for about 7 to 11 cycles, used a sample-barcoded 5' primer plus a J-beta primer mix. A template-switch adaptor with 12 random nucleotides tagged each cDNA molecule. One entry per CDR3 protein, called by TCRdb with MiXCR from the 5' RACE reads. The sample has about 1,800,000 distinct CDR3 sequences; roughly 27% are singletons. This receptor was identified in a woman in her 30s in good health. Material: blood. This sequence joins TRBV20-1 and TRBJ2-5, with D hard to call. The CDR3 protein is CSASEPETQYF. The CDR3 nucleotides are TGCAGTGCTAGCGAACCGGAGACCCAGTACTTC.